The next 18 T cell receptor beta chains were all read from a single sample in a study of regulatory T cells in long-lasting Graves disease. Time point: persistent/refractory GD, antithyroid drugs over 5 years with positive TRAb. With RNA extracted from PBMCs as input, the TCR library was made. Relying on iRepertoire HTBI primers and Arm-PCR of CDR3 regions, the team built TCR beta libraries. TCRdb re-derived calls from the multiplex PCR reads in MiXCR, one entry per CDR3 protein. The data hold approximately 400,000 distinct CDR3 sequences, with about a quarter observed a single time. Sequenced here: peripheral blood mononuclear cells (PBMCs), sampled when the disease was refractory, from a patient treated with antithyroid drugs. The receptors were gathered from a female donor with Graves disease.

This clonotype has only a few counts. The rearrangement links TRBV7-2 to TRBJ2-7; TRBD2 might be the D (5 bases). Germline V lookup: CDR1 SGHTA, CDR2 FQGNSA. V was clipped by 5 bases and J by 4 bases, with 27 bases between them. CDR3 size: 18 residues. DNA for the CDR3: TGTGCCAGCAGCATCTTGTCGGCTCCACTTGGGTGGAGGTACGAGCAGTACTTC. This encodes CASSILSAPLGWRYEQYF.

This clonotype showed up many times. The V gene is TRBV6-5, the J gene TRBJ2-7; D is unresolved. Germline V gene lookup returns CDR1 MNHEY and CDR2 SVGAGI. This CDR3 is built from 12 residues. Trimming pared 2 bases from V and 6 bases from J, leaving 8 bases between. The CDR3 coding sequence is TGTGCCAGCAGTTACGGGGTGGGCGAGCAGTACTTC. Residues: CASSYGVGEQYF.

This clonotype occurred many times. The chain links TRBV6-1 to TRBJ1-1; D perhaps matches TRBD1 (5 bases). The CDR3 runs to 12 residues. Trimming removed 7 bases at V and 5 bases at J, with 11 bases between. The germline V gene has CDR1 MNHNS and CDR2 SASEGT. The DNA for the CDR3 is TGTGCCAGCACTTGGGACGGAACTGAAGCTTTCTTT. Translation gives CASTWDGTEAFF.

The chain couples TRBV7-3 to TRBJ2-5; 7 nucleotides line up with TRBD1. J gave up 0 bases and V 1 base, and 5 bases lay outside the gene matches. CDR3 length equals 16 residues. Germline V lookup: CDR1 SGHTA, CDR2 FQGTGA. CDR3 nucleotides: TGTGCCAGCAGCTTAAGGGGGACAGACTACCAAGAGACCCAGTACTTC. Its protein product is CASSLRGTDYQETQYF.

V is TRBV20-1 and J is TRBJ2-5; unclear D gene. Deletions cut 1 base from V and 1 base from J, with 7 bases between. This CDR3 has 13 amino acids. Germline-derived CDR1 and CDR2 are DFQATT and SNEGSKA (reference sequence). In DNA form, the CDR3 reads TGCAGTGCTAGAGGGCGATTCCAAGAGACCCAGTACTTC. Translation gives CSARGRFQETQYF.

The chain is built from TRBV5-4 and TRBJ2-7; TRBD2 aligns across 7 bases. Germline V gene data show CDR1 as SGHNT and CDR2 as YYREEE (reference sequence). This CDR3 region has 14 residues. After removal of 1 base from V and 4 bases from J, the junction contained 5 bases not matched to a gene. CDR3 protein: CASSLSGDPYEQYF. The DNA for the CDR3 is TGTGCCAGCAGCTTGAGCGGGGACCCATACGAGCAGTACTTC.

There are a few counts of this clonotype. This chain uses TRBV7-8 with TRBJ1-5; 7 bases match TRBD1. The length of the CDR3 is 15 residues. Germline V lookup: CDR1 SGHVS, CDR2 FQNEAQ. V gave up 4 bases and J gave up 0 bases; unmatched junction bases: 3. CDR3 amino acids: CASSSPGGSNQPQHF. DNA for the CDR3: TGTGCCAGCAGCTCTCCAGGGGGTAGCAATCAGCCCCAGCATTTT.

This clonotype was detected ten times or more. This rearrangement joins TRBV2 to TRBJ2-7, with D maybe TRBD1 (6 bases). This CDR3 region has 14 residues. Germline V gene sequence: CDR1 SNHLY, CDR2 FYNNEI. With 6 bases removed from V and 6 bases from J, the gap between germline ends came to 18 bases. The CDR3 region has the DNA TGTGCCAGCAGAGTTACTTCCGGGACACTCGAGCAGTACTTC. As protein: CASRVTSGTLEQYF.

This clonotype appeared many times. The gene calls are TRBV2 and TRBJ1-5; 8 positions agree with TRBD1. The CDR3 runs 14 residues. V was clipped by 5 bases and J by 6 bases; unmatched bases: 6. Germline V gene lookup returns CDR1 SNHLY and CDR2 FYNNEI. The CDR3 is CASSRSGQAQPQHF. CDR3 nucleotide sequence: TGTGCCAGCAGTAGGTCGGGACAGGCTCAGCCCCAGCATTTT.

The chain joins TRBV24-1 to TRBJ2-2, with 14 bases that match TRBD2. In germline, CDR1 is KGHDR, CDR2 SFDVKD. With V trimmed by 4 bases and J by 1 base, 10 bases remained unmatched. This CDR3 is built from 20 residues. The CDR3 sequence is CATSEKYGLAGGQNTGELFF. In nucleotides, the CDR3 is TGTGCCACCAGTGAGAAATACGGACTAGCGGGAGGCCAGAACACCGGGGAGCTGTTTTTT.

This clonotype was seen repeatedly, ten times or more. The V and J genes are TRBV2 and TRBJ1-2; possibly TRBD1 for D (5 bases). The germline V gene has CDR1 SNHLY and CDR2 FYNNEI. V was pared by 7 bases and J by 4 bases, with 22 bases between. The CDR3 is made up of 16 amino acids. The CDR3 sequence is CASTSPGRDYGYGYTF. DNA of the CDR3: TGTGCCAGCACTTCCCCGGGACGGGACTACGGCTATGGCTACACCTTC. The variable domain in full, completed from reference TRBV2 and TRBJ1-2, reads EPEVTQTPSHQVTQMGQEVILRCVPISNHLYFYWYRQILGQKVEFLVSFYNNEISEKSEIFDDQFSVERPDGSNFTLKIRSTKLEDSAMYFCASTSPGRDYGYGYTFGSGTRLTVV.

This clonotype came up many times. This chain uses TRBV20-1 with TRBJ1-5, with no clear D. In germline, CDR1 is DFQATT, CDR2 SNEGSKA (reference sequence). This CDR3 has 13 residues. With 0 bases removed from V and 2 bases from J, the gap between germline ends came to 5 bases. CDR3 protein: CSARDQGNQPQHF. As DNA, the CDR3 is TGCAGTGCTAGAGATCAGGGCAATCAGCCCCAGCATTTT.

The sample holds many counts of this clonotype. For the CDR3, the DNA is TGTGCCAGCAGTTACGATACGGCTGTCGGTACCTTC. Encoded protein: CASSYDTAVGTF. This chain uses TRBV6-2 or TRBV6-3 with TRBJ1-2; D not certain. V lost 2 bases, J lost 14 bases, and 15 bases lay in between. Germline loops: CDR1 MNHEY, CDR2 SVGEGT. The CDR3 runs to 12 residues.

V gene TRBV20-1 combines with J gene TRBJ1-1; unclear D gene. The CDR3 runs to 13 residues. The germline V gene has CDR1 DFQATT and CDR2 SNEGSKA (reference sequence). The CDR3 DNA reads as TGCAGGGGGAAGCGAGGGTCTTACACTGAAGCTTTCTTT. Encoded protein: CRGKRGSYTEAFF.

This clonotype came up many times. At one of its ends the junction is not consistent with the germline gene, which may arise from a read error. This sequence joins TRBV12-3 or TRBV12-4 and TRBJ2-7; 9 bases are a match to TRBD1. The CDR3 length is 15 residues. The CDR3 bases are TGTGCCAGCAGTCTAGCCGGGACAGGGTCCTACGAGCAGTACTTC. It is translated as CASSLAGTGSYEQYF.

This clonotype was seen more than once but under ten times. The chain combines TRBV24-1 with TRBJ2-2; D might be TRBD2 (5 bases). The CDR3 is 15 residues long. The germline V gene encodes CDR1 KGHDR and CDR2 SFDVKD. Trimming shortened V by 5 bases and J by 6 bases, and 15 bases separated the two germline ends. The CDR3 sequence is CATSAPGGSAGELFF. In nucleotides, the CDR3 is TGTGCCACCAGTGCGCCAGGAGGAAGCGCCGGGGAGCTGTTTTTT.

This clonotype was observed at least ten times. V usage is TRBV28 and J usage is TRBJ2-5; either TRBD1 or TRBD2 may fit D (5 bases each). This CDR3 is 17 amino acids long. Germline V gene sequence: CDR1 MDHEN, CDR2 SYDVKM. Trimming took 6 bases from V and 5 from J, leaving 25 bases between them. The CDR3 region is CASRRSRDRWRPETQYF. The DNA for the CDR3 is TGTGCCAGCAGGCGGTCGAGGGACCGATGGAGACCGGAGACCCAGTACTTC. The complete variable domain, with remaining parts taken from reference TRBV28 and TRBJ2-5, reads DVKVTQSSRYLVKRTGEKVFLECVQDMDHENMFWYRQDPGLGLRLIYFSYDVKMKEKGDIPEGYSVSREKKERFSLILESASTNQTSMYLCASRRSRDRWRPETQYFGPGTRLLVL.

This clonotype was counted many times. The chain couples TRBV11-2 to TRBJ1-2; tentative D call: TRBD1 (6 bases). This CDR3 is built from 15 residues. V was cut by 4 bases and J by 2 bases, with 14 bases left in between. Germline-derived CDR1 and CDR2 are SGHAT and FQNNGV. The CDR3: CASSSIQGVNYGYTF. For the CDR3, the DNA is TGTGCCAGCAGCTCAATACAGGGAGTCAACTATGGCTACACCTTC.